Sequencing of this T cell receptor (beta chain) was carried out in a study of blood T cell repertoires in COVID-19. Background on the study: There were acute and convalescent COVID-19 samples, and they came from the United States, Italy and Spain. The cDNA or gDNA used as material had been derived from T cells, B-cell-depleted T cells, or PBMCs.

Recruited during active infection, patients (from Seattle) were subsequently followed longitudinally. Methods used by the authors: The authors estimated nucleated cell counts from reference gene primer amplification. Sequencing was performed with immunoSEQ multiplex PCR; in TCRdb, only in-frame clones are kept and a portion is missing. V and J calls plus clone size are reproduced from that table; the DNA served to infer D and trimming. Seen here are approximately 250,000 clones, about 86% observed once, and the top ten hold around 13%. J was trimmed by 5 bases and V by 5 bases; bases with no gene match: 16. This CDR3 spans 18 amino acids. Germline V gene data show CDR1 as MNHEY and CDR2 as SMNVEV (reference sequence).

J is TRBJ2-5 and V is TRBV27; 11 positions match TRBD2. What was sequenced was peripheral blood. This sequence originates from a woman aged 70-85 years with COVID-19, enrolled during active disease. The CDR3 DNA reads TGTGCCAGCAGTCCCCGCACCCGTAGCGGGGGGGCTCGGGAGACCCAGTACTTC. Translating gives CASSPRTRSGGARETQYF.